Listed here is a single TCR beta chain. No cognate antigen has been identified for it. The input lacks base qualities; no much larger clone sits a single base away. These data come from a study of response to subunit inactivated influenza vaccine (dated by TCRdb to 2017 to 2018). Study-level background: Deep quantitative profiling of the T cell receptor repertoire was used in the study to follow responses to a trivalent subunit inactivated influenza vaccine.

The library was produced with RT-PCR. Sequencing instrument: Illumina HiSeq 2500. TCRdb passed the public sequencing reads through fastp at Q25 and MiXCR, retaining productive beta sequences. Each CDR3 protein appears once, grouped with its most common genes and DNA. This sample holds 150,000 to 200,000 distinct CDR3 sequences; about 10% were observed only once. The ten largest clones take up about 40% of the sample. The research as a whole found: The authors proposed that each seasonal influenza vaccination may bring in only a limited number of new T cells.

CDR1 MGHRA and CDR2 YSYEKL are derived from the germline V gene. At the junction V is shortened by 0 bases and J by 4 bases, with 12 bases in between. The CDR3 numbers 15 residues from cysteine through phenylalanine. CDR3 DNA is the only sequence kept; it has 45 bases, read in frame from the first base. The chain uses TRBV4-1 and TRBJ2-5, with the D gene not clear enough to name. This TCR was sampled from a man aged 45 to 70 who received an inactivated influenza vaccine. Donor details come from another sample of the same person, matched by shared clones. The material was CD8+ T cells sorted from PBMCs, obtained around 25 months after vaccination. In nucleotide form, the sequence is TGCGCCAGCAGCCAAGAACACAGATCTTTAGAGACCCAGTACTTC. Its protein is CASSQEHRSLETQYF.